The source of this T cell receptor beta chain is a study of shared clonotypes between healthy human individuals. Overall study context: CD4 naive cells filled three plates per donor, CD4 memory three, CD8 naive two and CD8 memory one. The study's findings and limits: Naive CD4 clonotypes were shared across a few donors at 4.5% to 6.5%.

About this clone itself: The antigen remains undetermined.

Positively selected for CCR7, the CD45RO-negative cells used as naive CD8 cells excluded terminally differentiated effector memory CD45RA+ cells. Using immunoSEQ multiplex PCR, the repertoire was profiled, and TCRdb retains in-frame clones only, with some absent. The data show roughly 2 million clones, with 85% to 95% seen just once and around 1.1% held by the top ten. This CDR3 has 18 residues. The germline CDR1 and CDR2 sequences are LNHDA and SQIVND (reference sequence). J gave up 2 bases and V 4 bases, and 15 bases lay outside the gene matches. This receptor was taken from a young man in good health. The chain carries TRBV19 and TRBJ2-7; TRBD1 agrees at 9 bases. Sequencing input: naive CD8+ T cells sorted from blood. The CDR3 DNA follows: TGTGCCAGTAGTACCAAAGATTTGGGGACAGGGTTACCCTACGAGCAGTACTTC. This codes for CASSTKDLGTGLPYEQYF.